This T cell receptor beta chain is drawn from a study of T cell repertoires in ileal Crohn's disease. Study-wide results and limits: High-frequency clones were more common in sorted CD8 than CD4 cells. The median delay to postoperative endoscopy was about 7.4 months.

Note on this clone: As yet, its antigen is unknown.

Sample time point: neoterminal ileum biopsy at postoperative endoscopy, about 6 months after surgery. Using immunoSEQ multiplex PCR, the repertoire was profiled, and TCRdb retains in-frame clones only, with some absent. The sample consists of around 4,200 clones, about 84% of them appearing once. Between the trimmed V and J ends, which lost 1 base and 1 base, there was a span of 8 bases. Germline lookup yields CDR1 MNHNS and CDR2 SASEGT. The CDR3 has 15 residues. The sequenced material came from ileal tissue. The TCR was taken from an adult with Crohn's disease. V is TRBV6-1 and J is TRBJ1-5, with D perhaps TRBD1 (6 bases). This chain's CDR3 is CASSEEGGSNQPQHF. In DNA form, the CDR3 reads TGTGCCAGCAGTGAAGAGGGGGGGAGCAATCAGCCCCAGCATTTT.